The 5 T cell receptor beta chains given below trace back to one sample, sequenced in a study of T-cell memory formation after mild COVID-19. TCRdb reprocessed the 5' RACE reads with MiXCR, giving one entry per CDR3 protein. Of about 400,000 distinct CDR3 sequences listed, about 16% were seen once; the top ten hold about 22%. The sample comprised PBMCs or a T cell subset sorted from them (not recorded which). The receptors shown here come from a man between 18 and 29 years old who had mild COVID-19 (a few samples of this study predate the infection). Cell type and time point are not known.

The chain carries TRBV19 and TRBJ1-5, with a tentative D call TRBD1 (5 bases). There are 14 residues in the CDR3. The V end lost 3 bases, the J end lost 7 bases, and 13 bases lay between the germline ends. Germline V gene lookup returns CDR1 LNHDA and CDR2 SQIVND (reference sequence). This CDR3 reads CASSIGEGPQPQHF. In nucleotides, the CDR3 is TGTGCCAGTAGTATTGGTGAGGGGCCACAGCCCCAGCATTTT. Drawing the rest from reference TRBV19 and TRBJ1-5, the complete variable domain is DGGITQSPKYLFRKEGQNVTLSCEQNLNHDAMYWYRQDPGQGLRLIYYSQIVNDFQKGDIAEGYSVSREKKESFPLTVTSAQKNPTAFYLCASSIGEGPQPQHFGDGTRLSIL.

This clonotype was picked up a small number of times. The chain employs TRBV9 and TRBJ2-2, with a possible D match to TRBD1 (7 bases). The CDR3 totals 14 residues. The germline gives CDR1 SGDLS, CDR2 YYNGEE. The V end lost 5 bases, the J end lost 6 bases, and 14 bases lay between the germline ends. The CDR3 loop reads CASRITGEAGELFF. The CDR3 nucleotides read TGTGCCAGCAGGATCACAGGGGAGGCCGGGGAGCTGTTTTTT.

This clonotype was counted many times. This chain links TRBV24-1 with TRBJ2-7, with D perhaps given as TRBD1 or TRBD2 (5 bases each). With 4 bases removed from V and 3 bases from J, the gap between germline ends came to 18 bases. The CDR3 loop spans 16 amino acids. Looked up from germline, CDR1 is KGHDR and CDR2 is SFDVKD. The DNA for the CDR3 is TGTGCCACCAGTGACCCTATTTTATGGGGGAGCTACGAGCAGTACGTC. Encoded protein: CATSDPILWGSYEQYV.

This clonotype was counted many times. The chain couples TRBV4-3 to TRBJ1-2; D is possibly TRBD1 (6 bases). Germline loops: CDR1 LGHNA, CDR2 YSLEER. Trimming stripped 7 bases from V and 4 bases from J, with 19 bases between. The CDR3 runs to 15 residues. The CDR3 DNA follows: TGCGCCAGCACCCGGCAGGCAGGGGACTCCTATGGCTACACCTTC. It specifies CASTRQAGDSYGYTF.

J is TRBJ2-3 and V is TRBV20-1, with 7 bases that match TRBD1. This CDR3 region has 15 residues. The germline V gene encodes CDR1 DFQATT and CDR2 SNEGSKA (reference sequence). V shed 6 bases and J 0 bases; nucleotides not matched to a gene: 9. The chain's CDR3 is CSAPTGHSSTDTQYF. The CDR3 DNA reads TGCAGTGCCCCGACAGGGCACTCTAGCACAGATACGCAGTATTTT.